A selection of T cell receptor beta chains follows, all from one sample in a study of shared clonotypes between healthy human individuals. This table comes from immunoSEQ multiplex PCR, and its TCRdb copy is limited to in-frame clones, with some not included. The sample carries some 2.1 million clones, less than 95% recorded once. The source material was naive CD8+ T cells sorted from blood. The source of these receptors is a man between 18 and 29 years old in good health. The CDR3 runs from the conserved cysteine through the conserved F or W. D genes are given only for firm matches. Rows may omit the clone size; those that give it use once, few, many or a size class.

TRBJ2-5 . TRBD2 TRBV28 CATRLAGVETQYF TGTGCCACACGACTAGCGGGGGTTGAGACCCAGTACTTC
TRBJ2-1 . . TRBV7-9 CASSFVAGLLTYNEQFF TGTGCCAGCAGCTTTGTAGCAGGCCTACTTACCTACAATGAGCAGTTCTTC
TRBJ1-3 . . TRBV4-1 CASSQDPPTSGNTIYF TGCGCCAGCAGCCAAGATCCCCCAACCTCTGGAAACACCATATATTTT
TRBJ2-5 . . TRBV13 CASTTLGQETQYF TGTGCCAGCACCACCCTCGGGCAAGAGACCCAGTACTTC
TRBJ1-1 . TRBD1 TRBV18 CASLTGVGTEAFF TGTGCCAGCCTGACAGGGGTGGGCACTGAAGCTTTCTTT
TRBJ2-1 . TRBD1 TRBV7-9 CASSFFTGGYNEQFF TGTGCCAGCAGCTTTTTTACAGGGGGTTACAATGAGCAGTTCTTC
TRBJ2-1 . TRBD1 TRBV5-8 CASSWTGGGYNEQFF TGTGCCAGCAGCTGGACAGGGGGCGGATACAATGAGCAGTTCTTC
TRBJ2-5 . . TRBV6-1 CASSEAVETQYF TGTGCCAGCAGTGAAGCGGTGGAGACCCAGTACTTC
TRBJ1-2 . . TRBV7-8 CASSASWVGAGVEHYTF TGTGCCAGCAGCGCCTCTTGGGTAGGGGCCGGGGTTGAGCACTACACCTTC
TRBJ2-7 . . TRBV5-1 CASSFGPGYEQYF TGCGCCAGCAGCTTTGGGCCAGGCTACGAGCAGTACTTC
TRBJ1-1 . TRBD1 TRBV27 CASSSRDRVTEAFF TGTGCCAGCAGTTCCCGCGACAGGGTAACTGAAGCTTTCTTT
TRBJ2-7 . TRBD2 TRBV7-9 CASSLGSGHSYEQYF TGTGCCAGCAGCTTAGGTAGCGGGCACTCCTACGAGCAGTACTTC
TRBJ1-1 . . TRBV9 CASSGPGSTEAFF TGTGCCAGCAGCGGACCTGGGAGCACTGAAGCTTTCTTT
TRBJ2-5 once . TRBV11-3 CASSLAMGETQYF TGTGCCAGCAGCTTAGCCATGGGGGAGACCCAGTACTTC
TRBJ2-3 . TRBD2 TRBV7-6 CASSILAGVDTDTQYF TGTGCCAGCAGCATCCTAGCGGGGGTGGACACAGATACGCAGTATTTT
TRBJ2-5 . TRBD2 TRBV13 CASSTPGGLETQYF TGTGCCAGCAGCACCCCGGGAGGCCTTGAGACCCAGTACTTC
TRBJ2-1 . TRBD1 TRBV4-3 CASSQDPGTGEGQFF TGCGCCAGCAGCCAGGACCCTGGGACAGGGGAAGGGCAGTTCTTC
TRBJ2-1 . TRBD2 TRBV27 CASSLSPGSGSLYNEQFF TGTGCCAGCAGTTTATCCCCGGGTAGCGGGAGCCTTTACAATGAGCAGTTCTTC
TRBJ1-5 once . TRBV27 CASSPRILTGRGNQPQHF TGTGCCAGCAGTCCGCGGATCCTTACCGGCCGGGGCAATCAGCCCCAGCATTTT
TRBJ2-5 . TRBD1 TRBV5-1 CASSLVDRKETQYF TGCGCCAGCAGCTTGGTGGACAGGAAAGAGACCCAGTACTTC
TRBJ2-7 . . TRBV21-1 CASSKYVGLSYEQYF TGTGCCAGCAGCAAATATGTAGGACTTTCGTACGAGCAGTACTTC
TRBJ2-5 . TRBD2 TRBV10-3 CAISDPTSGRRQETQYF TGTGCCATCAGTGACCCAACTAGCGGGAGACGGCAAGAGACCCAGTACTTC
TRBJ2-5 . . TRBV6-5 CASGQETQYF TGTGCCAGCGGGCAAGAGACCCAGTACTTC
TRBJ1-1 . . TRBV4-2 CASSHAAGDRTEAFF TGTGCCAGCAGCCATGCTGCAGGGGATCGAACTGAAGCTTTCTTT
TRBJ1-5 . . TRBV19 CASSGRRYQPQHF TGTGCCAGTAGTGGGAGGCGTTATCAGCCCCAGCATTTT
TRBJ1-2 . . TRBV5-6 CASSTQGPLETF TGTGCCAGCAGCACCCAGGGGCCCCTAGAGACCTTC
TRBJ2-5 . . TRBV4-3 CASSQGVREETQYF TGCGCCAGCAGCCAAGGTGTCAGGGAAGAGACCCAGTACTTC
TRBJ1-2 . TRBD1 TRBV9 CASSVAIDGTGGLDGYTF TGTGCCAGCAGCGTAGCGATCGACGGGACAGGGGGATTAGATGGCTACACCTTC
TRBJ2-1 . TRBD2 TRBV13 CASSLLAGDLANNEQFF TGTGCCAGCAGCTTACTAGCGGGAGACCTCGCTAACAATGAGCAGTTCTTC
TRBJ1-2 . TRBD1 TRBV25-1 CASSFGQGFLTFF TGTGCCAGCTCCTTCGGACAGGGTTTCTTAACCTTCTTC
TRBJ1-5 . . TRBV4-1 CASSHAGVGNQPQHF TGCGCCAGCAGCCATGCGGGGGTGGGCAATCAGCCCCAGCATTTT
TRBJ2-1 . TRBD2 TRBV30 CAWKWTSGREQFF TGTGCCTGGAAGTGGACTAGCGGGAGGGAACAGTTCTTC
TRBJ2-7 . . TRBV2 CASSGLFTYEQYF TGTGCCAGCAGTGGTCTATTTACCTACGAGCAGTACTTC
TRBJ2-2 . TRBD1 TRBV4-1 CASTVLPGQGSTGELFF TGCGCCAGCACCGTCCTTCCGGGACAGGGGAGCACCGGGGAGCTGTTTTTT
TRBJ2-7 . . TRBV7-7 CASSLGRISYEQYF TGTGCTAGCAGCTTAGGGCGAATCTCCTACGAGCAGTACTTC
TRBJ1-2 once . TRBV28 CASSFNEVTYYGYTF TGTGCCAGCAGTTTTAACGAGGTCACTTACTATGGCTACACCTTC
TRBJ1-5 . . TRBV6-1 CASSEARGKLEGNQPQHF TGTGCCAGCAGTGAAGCTCGTGGGAAACTCGAGGGGAATCAGCCCCAGCATTTT
TRBJ1-1 . . TRBV5-6 CASSLMVGYVEAFF TGTGCCAGCAGCTTGATGGTCGGATATGTTGAAGCTTTCTTT
TRBJ2-7 . . TRBV9 CASSVGGSMYEQYF TGTGCCAGCAGCGTAGGGGGGTCCATGTACGAGCAGTACTTC
TRBJ2-7 . TRBD2 TRBV5-4 CASSQEAGGSYEQYF TGTGCCAGCAGCCAAGAGGCGGGGGGATCTTACGAGCAGTACTTC